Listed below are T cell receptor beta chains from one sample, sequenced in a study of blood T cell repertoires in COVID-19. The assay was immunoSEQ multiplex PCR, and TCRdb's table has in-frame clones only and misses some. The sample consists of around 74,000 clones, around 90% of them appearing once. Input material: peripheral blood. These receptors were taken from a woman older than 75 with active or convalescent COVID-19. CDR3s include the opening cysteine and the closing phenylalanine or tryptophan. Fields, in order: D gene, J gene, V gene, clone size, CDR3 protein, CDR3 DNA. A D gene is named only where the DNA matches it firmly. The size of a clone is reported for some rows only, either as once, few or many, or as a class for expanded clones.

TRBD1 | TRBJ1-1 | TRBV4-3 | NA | CASSQEVWVRGHTEAFF | TGCGCCAGCAGCCAAGAAGTATGGGTCAGGGGGCACACTGAAGCTTTCTTT
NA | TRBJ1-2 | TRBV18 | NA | CASSPPGARSGGYTF | TGTGCCAGCTCACCACCAGGGGCCAGGTCTGGTGGCTACACCTTC
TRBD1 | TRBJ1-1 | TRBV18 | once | CASSPTTGDTEAFF | TGTGCCAGCTCACCTACGACAGGGGACACTGAAGCTTTCTTT
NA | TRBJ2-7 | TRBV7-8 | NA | CASSLAIAGYSYEQYF | TGTGCCAGCAGCTTAGCGATTGCCGGTTACTCCTACGAGCAGTACTTC
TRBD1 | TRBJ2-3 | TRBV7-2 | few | CASSFRQGDTQYF | TGTGCCAGCAGCTTCCGACAGGGAGATACGCAGTATTTT
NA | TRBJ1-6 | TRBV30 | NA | CAWSGGYNSPLHF | TGTGCCTGGAGTGGAGGCTATAATTCACCCCTCCACTTT
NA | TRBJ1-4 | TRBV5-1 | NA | CASSLAGNEKLFF | TGCGCCAGCAGCTTGGCAGGGAATGAAAAACTGTTTTTT
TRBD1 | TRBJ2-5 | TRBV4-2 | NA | CASSHPADRGQETQYF | TGTGCCAGCAGCCACCCCGCGGACAGGGGGCAAGAGACCCAGTACTTC
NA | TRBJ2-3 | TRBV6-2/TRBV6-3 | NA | CASSYPERRFTDTQYF | TGTGCCAGCAGTTACCCTGAGCGGAGGTTCACAGATACGCAGTATTTT
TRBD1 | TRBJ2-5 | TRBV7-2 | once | CASSSGTGVETQYF | TGTGCCAGCAGCTCAGGGACAGGGGTAGAGACCCAGTACTTC
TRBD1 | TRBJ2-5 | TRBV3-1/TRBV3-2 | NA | CASSNSGQGDGEAQYF | TGTGCCAGCAGCAACTCGGGACAGGGGGACGGGGAGGCCCAGTACTTC
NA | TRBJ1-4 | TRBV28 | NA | CASRPEQELFF | TGTGCCAGCAGGCCCGAACAGGAACTGTTTTTT
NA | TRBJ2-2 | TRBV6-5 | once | CASSYSTRNTGELFF | TGTGCCAGCAGTTACTCGACTAGGAACACCGGGGAGCTGTTTTTT
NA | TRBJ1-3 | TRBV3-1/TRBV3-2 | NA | CASSQGRGNTIYF | TGTGCCAGCAGCCAAGGCAGGGGAAACACCATATATTTT
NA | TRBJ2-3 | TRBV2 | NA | CASSEILPTDTQYF | TGTGCCAGCAGTGAAATACTCCCCACAGATACGCAGTATTTT
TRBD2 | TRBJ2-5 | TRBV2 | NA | CASSRRGLGWETQYF | TGTGCCAGCAGCCGACGGGGACTAGGGTGGGAGACCCAGTACTTC
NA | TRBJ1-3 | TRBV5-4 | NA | CASSLGRNSGNTIYF | TGTGCCAGCAGCTTGGGCAGGAACTCTGGAAACACCATATATTTT
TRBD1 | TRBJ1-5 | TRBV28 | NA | CASSPGQVGGQPQHF | TGTGCCAGCAGTCCGGGACAGGTAGGGGGTCAGCCCCAGCATTTT
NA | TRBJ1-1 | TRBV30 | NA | CAWSNGREAFF | TGTGCCTGGAGTAACGGGAGAGAAGCTTTCTTT
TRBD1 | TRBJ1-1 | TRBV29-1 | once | CSVVGQGVIRAFF | TGCAGCGTTGTAGGACAGGGGGTGATTAGAGCTTTCTTT